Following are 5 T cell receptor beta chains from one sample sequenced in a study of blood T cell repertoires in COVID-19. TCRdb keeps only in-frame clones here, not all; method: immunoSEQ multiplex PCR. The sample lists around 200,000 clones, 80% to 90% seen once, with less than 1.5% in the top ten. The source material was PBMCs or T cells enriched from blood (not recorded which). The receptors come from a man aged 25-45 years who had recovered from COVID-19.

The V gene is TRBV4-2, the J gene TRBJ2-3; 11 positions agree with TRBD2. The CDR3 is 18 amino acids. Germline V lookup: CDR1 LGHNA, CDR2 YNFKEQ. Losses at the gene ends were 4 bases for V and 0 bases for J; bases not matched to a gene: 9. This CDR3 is CASSLGLAGPTSTDTQYF. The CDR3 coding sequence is TGTGCCAGCAGCCTCGGACTAGCGGGCCCTACAAGCACAGATACGCAGTATTTT.

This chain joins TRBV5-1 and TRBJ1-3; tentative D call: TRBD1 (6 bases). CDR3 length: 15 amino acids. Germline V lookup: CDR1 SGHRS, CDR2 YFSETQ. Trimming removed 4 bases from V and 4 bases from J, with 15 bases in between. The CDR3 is CASSIEGHQGNTIYF. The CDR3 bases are TGCGCCAGCAGCATAGAGGGACACCAAGGAAACACCATATATTTT.

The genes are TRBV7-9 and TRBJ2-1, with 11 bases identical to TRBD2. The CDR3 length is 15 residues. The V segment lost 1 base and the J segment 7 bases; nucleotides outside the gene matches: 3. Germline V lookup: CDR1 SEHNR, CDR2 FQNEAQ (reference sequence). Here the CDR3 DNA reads TGTGCCAGCAGCTTAGTAGCGGGGGGGCGGAATGAGCAGTTCTTC. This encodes CASSLVAGGRNEQFF.

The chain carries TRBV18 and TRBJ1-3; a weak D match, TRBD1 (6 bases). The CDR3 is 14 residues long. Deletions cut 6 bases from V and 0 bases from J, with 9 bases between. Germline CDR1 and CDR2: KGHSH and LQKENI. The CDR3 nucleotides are TGTGCCAGCTCCCAGGGGAGCTCTGGAAACACCATATATTTT. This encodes CASSQGSSGNTIYF.

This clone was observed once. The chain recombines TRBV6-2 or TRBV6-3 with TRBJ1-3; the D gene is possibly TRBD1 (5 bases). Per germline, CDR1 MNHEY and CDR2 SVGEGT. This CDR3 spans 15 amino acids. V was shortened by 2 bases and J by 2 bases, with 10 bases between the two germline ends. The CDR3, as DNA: TGTGCCAGCAGTTACCCCGGGACTACTGGAAACACCATATATTTT. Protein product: CASSYPGTTGNTIYF.